This T cell receptor (beta chain) was documented in a study of breast tumors, draining lymph nodes, adjacent tissues. Samples came from axillary lymph nodes draining the breast cancer. TCRdb used MiXCR to reprocess the multiplex PCR reads, holding one entry per CDR3 protein. The sample yields some 170,000 distinct CDR3 sequences, roughly 35% seen once. Deletions cut 0 bases from V and 7 bases from J, with 13 bases between. The CDR3 spans 15 residues. CDR1 and CDR2 from the germline V gene are LGHDT and YNNKEL (reference sequence). In this sample, this clonotype turned up many times. This receptor was identified in a female donor with breast cancer. Some clones in this sample may be carry-over from other donors' samples. The specimen sequenced was axillary lymph node tissue. J is TRBJ1-5 and V is TRBV3-1, with D possibly TRBD1 on 5 matching bases. The CDR3 region is CASSQDPGGGQPQHF. The CDR3 nucleotides read TGTGCCAGCAGCCAAGATCCCGGGGGAGGACAGCCCCAGCATTTT.